The clone carrying this T cell receptor beta chain was seen many times. These data are taken from a study of T-cell reconstitution after alpha-beta-depleted transplantation in children. As it was prepared, the TCRbeta library received unique molecular identifiers. TCRdb ran MiXCR on the PCR reads and lists one entry per CDR3 protein. The sample consists of 360,000 or so distinct CDR3 sequences, roughly 20% of them appearing once. With 1 base clipped from V and 6 bases from J, the junction kept 8 bases outside the gene matches. CDR1 and CDR2 (germline): DFQATT, SNEGSKA (reference sequence). The CDR3 has 14 amino acids.

This clonotype originated in a human donor who donated a stem cell graft to a child with acute myeloid leukemia. The chain carries TRBV20-1 and TRBJ1-2, with 7 bases that match TRBD1. This sample comprised PBMCs from the stem cell graft donor, obtained from the stem cell graft. The CDR3 DNA reads TGCAGTGCTAGAGTAGCCGGGACAGAGGATGGCTACACCTTC. It yields the protein CSARVAGTEDGYTF.